Listed here are 12 T cell receptor beta chains from one sample, sequenced in a study of T cells after yellow fever vaccination. TCRdb redid the calling of the 5' RACE reads with MiXCR, one entry per CDR3 protein. The table has around 590,000 distinct CDR3 sequences, 9% to 15% seen once; the top ten hold 15%. The material was PBMCs, obtained on the day of the yellow fever booster vaccination. These receptors were obtained from a man younger than 40 who received the YFV17D yellow fever vaccine.

This clonotype appeared a few times. The rearrangement uses TRBV7-2 and TRBJ2-1; D remains ambiguous. Between the trimmed V and J ends, which lost 5 bases and 7 bases, there was a span of 18 bases. Germline CDR1 and CDR2: SGHTA and FQGNSA. The CDR3 length is 15 residues. CDR3 sequence: CASSAWGGMGNEQFF. The DNA of the CDR3 is TGTGCCAGCAGCGCGTGGGGTGGGATGGGGAATGAGCAGTTCTTC.

V gene TRBV12-5 combines with J gene TRBJ2-1; 8 bases fit TRBD1. Losses at the gene ends were 5 bases for V and 2 bases for J; bases not matched to a gene: 8. The CDR3 has 16 amino acids. Germline CDR1 and CDR2: LGHNT and FRNRAP. CDR3 residues: CASGAGQGLTYNEQFF. In DNA form, the CDR3 reads TGTGCTAGTGGTGCCGGACAGGGTTTGACCTACAATGAGCAGTTCTTC.

The chain is built from TRBV7-8 and TRBJ2-7; 7 positions match TRBD2. The V and J ends lost 2 bases and 2 bases, in that order; junction bases with no gene match: 3. Germline V gene sequence: CDR1 SGHVS, CDR2 FQNEAQ. CDR3 length equals 14 residues. Here the CDR3 DNA reads TGTGCCAGCAGCTTACAGGGAGGGGCCTACGAGCAGTACTTC. It codes for CASSLQGGAYEQYF.

The chain joins TRBV28 to TRBJ1-5; no reliable D call. Trimming removed 11 bases at V and 0 bases at J, with 8 bases between. The CDR3 loop spans 12 amino acids. CDR1 is MDHEN, CDR2 SYDVKM, per germline. CDR3 DNA: TGTGCCGAAGGGCCTAGCAATCAGCCCCAGCATTTT. It specifies CAEGPSNQPQHF. Filled out from reference TRBV28 and TRBJ1-5, the complete variable domain reads DVKVTQSSRYLVKRTGEKVFLECVQDMDHENMFWYRQDPGLGLRLIYFSYDVKMKEKGDIPEGYSVSREKKERFSLILESASTNQTSMYLCAEGPSNQPQHFGDGTRLSIL.

V gene TRBV9 combines with J gene TRBJ2-1, with TRBD2 as a possible D gene (5 bases). The CDR3 runs 16 residues. Germline assignment: CDR1 SGDLS and CDR2 YYNGEE. V lost 0 bases, J lost 4 bases, and 14 bases lay in between. Written as DNA, the CDR3 is TGTGCCAGCAGCGTAGCGGCGGGCACCGCTTACAATGAGCAGTTCTTC. Translated: CASSVAAGTAYNEQFF.

The table lists this clonotype with many counts. The genes are TRBV4-3 and TRBJ2-1; 12 nucleotides agree with TRBD2. The CDR3 extends over 16 amino acids. The V segment lost 1 base and the J segment 8 bases; nucleotides outside the gene matches: 6. Looked up from germline, CDR1 is LGHNA and CDR2 is YSLEER. The CDR3 region has the DNA TGCGCCAGCAGCCAAGGGCTAGCGGGAGGGCAGGATGAGCAGTTCTTC. This codes for CASSQGLAGGQDEQFF.

In this sample, this clonotype turned up many times. V is TRBV5-1 and J is TRBJ1-1; 9 bases line up with TRBD1. Germline V gene sequence: CDR1 SGHRS, CDR2 YFSETQ. The CDR3 totals 15 residues. J was trimmed by 7 bases and V by 3 bases; bases with no gene match: 10. CDR3 in amino acids: CASSSTHWTGVEAFF. Here the CDR3 DNA reads TGCGCCAGCAGCTCGACGCATTGGACAGGGGTTGAAGCTTTCTTT.

This chain links TRBV7-8 with TRBJ2-1; the match to TRBD1 covers 10 bases. This CDR3 is built from 15 residues. Germline CDR1 and CDR2: SGHVS and FQNEAQ. With V trimmed by 5 bases and J by 5 bases, 6 bases remained unmatched. DNA for the CDR3: TGTGCCAGCAGCCGACCGGGACAGGGGAACAATGAGCAGTTCTTC. Amino acids: CASSRPGQGNNEQFF.

The V and J genes are TRBV6-1 and TRBJ2-6, with unresolved D. V was clipped by 1 base and J by 4 bases, with 8 bases between them. The CDR3 spans 15 residues. CDR1 and CDR2 (germline): MNHNS, SASEGT. The CDR3 DNA reads TGTGCCAGCAGTGAAGTGGGGTCCGGGGCCAACGTCCTGACTTTC. Protein sequence: CASSEVGSGANVLTF.

This clonotype showed up just a few times. The rearrangement links TRBV3-1 to TRBJ2-5; D call uncertain. V gave up 5 bases and J gave up 5 bases, with 15 bases separating them. Germline V gene lookup returns CDR1 LGHDT and CDR2 YNNKEL (reference sequence). The CDR3 sequence is 14 residues long. This CDR3 reads CASSSSIVGETQYF. CDR3 DNA: TGTGCCAGCAGCTCCAGTATCGTTGGGGAGACCCAGTACTTC.

This clonotype was recorded a few times. V usage is TRBV7-9 and J usage is TRBJ2-7, with D uncertain. V was cut by 1 base and J by 5 bases, with 6 bases left in between. This CDR3 comprises 12 residues. CDR1 is SEHNR and CDR2 is FQNEAQ in the germline V gene (reference sequence). The CDR3 loop is CASSLDTDEQYF. CDR3 nucleotide sequence: TGTGCCAGCAGCTTAGATACAGACGAGCAGTACTTC.

The chain combines TRBV19 with TRBJ1-5; D is unresolved. The CDR3 sequence is 15 residues long. Germline V gives CDR1 LNHDA, CDR2 SQIVND (reference sequence). The V and J ends lost 0 bases and 4 bases respectively, with 10 bases between them. CDR3 residues: CASSIDRAGNQPQHF. For the CDR3, the DNA is TGTGCCAGTAGTATAGATCGGGCAGGAAATCAGCCCCAGCATTTT.